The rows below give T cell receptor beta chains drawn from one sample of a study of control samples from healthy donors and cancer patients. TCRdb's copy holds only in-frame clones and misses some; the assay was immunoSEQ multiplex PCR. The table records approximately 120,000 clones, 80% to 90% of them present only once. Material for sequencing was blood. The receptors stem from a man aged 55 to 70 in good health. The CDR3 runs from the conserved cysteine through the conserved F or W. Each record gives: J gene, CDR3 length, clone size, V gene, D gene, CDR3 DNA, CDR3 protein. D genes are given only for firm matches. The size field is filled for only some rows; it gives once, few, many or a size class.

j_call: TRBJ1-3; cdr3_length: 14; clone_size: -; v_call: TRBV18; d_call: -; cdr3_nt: TGTGCCAGCTCTCAACAGAGCTCTGGAAACACCATATATTTT; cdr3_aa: CASSQQSSGNTIYF
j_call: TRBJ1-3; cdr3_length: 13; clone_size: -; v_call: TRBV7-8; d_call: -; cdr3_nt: TGTGCCAGCAGCTTAGTTGGCGTAAACACCATATATTTT; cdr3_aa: CASSLVGVNTIYF
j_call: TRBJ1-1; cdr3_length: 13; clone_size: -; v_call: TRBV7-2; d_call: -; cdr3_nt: TGTGCCAGCAGCCTTCGGGAGGGGAATGAAGCTTTCTTT; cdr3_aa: CASSLREGNEAFF
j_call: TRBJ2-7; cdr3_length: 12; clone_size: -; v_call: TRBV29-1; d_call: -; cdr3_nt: TGCAGCGTTGTGCAGGGAACCTACGAGCAGTACTTC; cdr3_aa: CSVVQGTYEQYF
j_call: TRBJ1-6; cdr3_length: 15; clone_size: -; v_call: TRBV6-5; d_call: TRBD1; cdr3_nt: TGTGCCAGCAGCCGAGGGACAGGCTATAATTCACCCCTCCACTTT; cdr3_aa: CASSRGTGYNSPLHF
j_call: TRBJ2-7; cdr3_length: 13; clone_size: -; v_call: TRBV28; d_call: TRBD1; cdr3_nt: TGTGCCAGCAGTTATACAGGGGTGGAGGAGCAGTACTTC; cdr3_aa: CASSYTGVEEQYF
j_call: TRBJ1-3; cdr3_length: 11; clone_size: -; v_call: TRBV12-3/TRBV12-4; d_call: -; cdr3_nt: TGTGCCTCCCACGCCGGAAACACCATATATTTT; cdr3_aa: CASHAGNTIYF
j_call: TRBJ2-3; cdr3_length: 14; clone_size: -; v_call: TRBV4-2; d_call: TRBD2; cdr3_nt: TGTGCCAGCAGCATTAGCGGGGTAGGCGATACGCAGTATTTT; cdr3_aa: CASSISGVGDTQYF
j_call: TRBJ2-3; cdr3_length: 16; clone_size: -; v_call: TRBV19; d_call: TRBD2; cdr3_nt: TGTGCCAGTAGTAGAGGACTAGCGGGAACCACAGATACGCAGTATTTT; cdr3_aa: CASSRGLAGTTDTQYF
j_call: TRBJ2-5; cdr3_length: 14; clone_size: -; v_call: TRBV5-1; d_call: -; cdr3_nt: TGCGCCAGCAGTCGAGGGGGCGGGATGGAGACCCAGTACTTC; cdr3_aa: CASSRGGGMETQYF
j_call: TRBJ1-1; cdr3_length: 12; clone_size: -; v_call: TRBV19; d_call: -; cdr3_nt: TGTGCCAGTAATGCAGGGAACACTGAAGCTTTCTTT; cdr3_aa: CASNAGNTEAFF
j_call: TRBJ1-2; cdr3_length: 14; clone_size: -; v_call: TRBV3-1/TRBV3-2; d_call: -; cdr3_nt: TGTGCCAGCAGCCAAGACGTTGGGGCCTATGGCTACACCTTC; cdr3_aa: CASSQDVGAYGYTF
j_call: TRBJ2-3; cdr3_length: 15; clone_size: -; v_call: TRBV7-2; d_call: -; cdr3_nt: TGTGCCAGCAGCTTAGAGGGACTCTACTTTGATACGCAGTATTTT; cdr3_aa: CASSLEGLYFDTQYF
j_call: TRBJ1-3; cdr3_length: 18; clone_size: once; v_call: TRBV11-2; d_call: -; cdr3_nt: TGTGCCAGCAGCTTCACAACCACGAGCCAGAGCTCTGGAAACACCATATATTTT; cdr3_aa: CASSFTTTSQSSGNTIYF
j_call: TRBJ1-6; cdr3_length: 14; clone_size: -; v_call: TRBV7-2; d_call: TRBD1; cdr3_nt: TGTGCCAGCAGCACTAGACAGGGAGGCTCACCCCTCCACTTT; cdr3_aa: CASSTRQGGSPLHF
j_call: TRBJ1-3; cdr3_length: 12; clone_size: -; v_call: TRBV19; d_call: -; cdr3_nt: TGTGCCACAACGCATTCTGGAAACACCATATATTTT; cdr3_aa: CATTHSGNTIYF
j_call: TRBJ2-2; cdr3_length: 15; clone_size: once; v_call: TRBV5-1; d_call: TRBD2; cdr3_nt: TGCGCCAGCAGGGAGACGCGGGGGTTCACCGGGGAGCTGTTTTTT; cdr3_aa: CASRETRGFTGELFF
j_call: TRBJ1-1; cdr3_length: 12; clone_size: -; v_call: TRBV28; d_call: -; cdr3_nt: TGTGCCAGCAGTTTTTTTTCAGGGCCAGCTTTCTTT; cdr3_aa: CASSFFSGPAFF
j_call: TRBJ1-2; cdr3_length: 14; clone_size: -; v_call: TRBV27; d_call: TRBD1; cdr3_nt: TGTGCCAGCAGTTTTTCCCAACAGGGGAATGGCTACACCTTC; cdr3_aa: CASSFSQQGNGYTF
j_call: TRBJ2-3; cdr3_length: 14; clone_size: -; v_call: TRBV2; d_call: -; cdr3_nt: TGTGCCAGCAGTCTTACGGACAGCACAGATACGCAGTATTTT; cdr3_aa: CASSLTDSTDTQYF
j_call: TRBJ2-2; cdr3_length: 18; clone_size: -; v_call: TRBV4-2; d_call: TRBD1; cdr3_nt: TGTGCCAGCAGCCAAGTCGTTGTGTCCGAGACAGGGACCGGGGAGCTGTTTTTT; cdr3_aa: CASSQVVVSETGTGELFF
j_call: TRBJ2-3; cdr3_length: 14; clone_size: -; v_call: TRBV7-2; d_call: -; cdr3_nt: TGTGCCAGCAGCTTAGACGGGGCGGGACGTACGCAGTATTTT; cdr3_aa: CASSLDGAGRTQYF
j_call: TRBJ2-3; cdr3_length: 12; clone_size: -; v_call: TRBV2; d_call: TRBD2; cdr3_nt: TGTGCCAGGAGCGGGGACACAGATACGCAGTATTTT; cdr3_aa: CARSGDTDTQYF